These 28 T cell receptor beta chains originate from one sample sequenced in a study of T cell responses to AZD1222 COVID-19 vaccine. Data came from immunoSEQ multiplex PCR; TCRdb stores just in-frame clones and leaves some out. The sample records around 160,000 clones, about 92% being singletons. The sample consisted of peripheral blood, taken on day 0 of AZD1222 vaccination. The receptors originated from an adult in good health.

The chain is built from TRBV2 and TRBJ1-1; D not resolved. CDR3 length: 14 residues. Trimming took 1 base from V and 5 from J, leaving 11 bases between them. CDR1 and CDR2 (germline): SNHLY, FYNNEI. This CDR3 is CASSEVATGTEAFF. Here the CDR3 DNA reads TGTGCCAGCAGTGAAGTGGCGACGGGAACTGAAGCTTTCTTT.

The V and J genes are TRBV10-3 and TRBJ2-7; 7 bases match TRBD2. The CDR3 consists of 14 residues. Germline CDR1 ENHRY, CDR2 SYGVKD. J was trimmed by 7 bases and V by 1 base; bases with no gene match: 7. Written as DNA, the CDR3 is TGTGCCATCAGTGAGTATGGCGGGGGAGGGGAGCAGTACTTC. Translated: CAISEYGGGGEQYF.

The chain combines TRBV18 with TRBJ1-2; the match to TRBD1 covers 10 bases. Germline assignment: CDR1 KGHSH and CDR2 LQKENI. This CDR3 is built from 16 residues. The trim removed 3 bases at V and 6 bases at J, leaving 10 bases unmatched. CDR3 bases: TGTGCCAGCTCACCCGACCTGGGACAGGGGTCGAATGGCTACACCTTC. Translation gives CASSPDLGQGSNGYTF.

J is TRBJ2-5 and V is TRBV5-1; possibly TRBD2 for D (7 bases). Trimming pared 4 bases from V and 4 bases from J, leaving 17 bases between. This CDR3 is 15 amino acids long. CDR1 is SGHRS and CDR2 is YFSETQ in the germline V gene. The DNA for the CDR3 is TGCGCCAGCAGCCTAAGGGGGGGTTCGACAGAGACCCAGTACTTC. This codes for CASSLRGGSTETQYF. The full variable domain, rest sourced from reference TRBV5-1 and TRBJ2-5, is KAGVTQTPRYLIKTRGQQVTLSCSPISGHRSVSWYQQTPGQGLQFLFEYFSETQRNKGNFPGRFSGRQFSNSRSEMNVSTLELGDSALYLCASSLRGGSTETQYFGPGTRLLVL.

The chain uses TRBV2 and TRBJ2-7; 11 nucleotides line up with TRBD1. The CDR3 runs 14 residues. The germline CDR1 and CDR2 sequences are SNHLY and FYNNEI. V trimming: 3 bases; J trimming: 5 bases; junction bases outside the gene matches: 3. For the CDR3, the DNA is TGTGCCAGCAGTGACGGACAGGGGGCGGACGAGCAGTACTTC. This sequence encodes CASSDGQGADEQYF.

The chain links TRBV29-1 to TRBJ1-1; no definite D call. This CDR3 region has 10 residues. V lost 6 bases, J lost 8 bases, and 10 bases lay in between. Germline V lookup: CDR1 SQVTM, CDR2 ANQGSEA. CDR3 sequence: CSVDGLEAFF. Here the CDR3 DNA reads TGCAGCGTCGACGGACTGGAAGCTTTCTTT.

The V and J genes are TRBV9 and TRBJ2-2; the match to TRBD1 covers 12 bases. Trimming at V came to 1 base and at J to 6 bases, leaving 13 bases not matched to a gene. Per the germline V gene, CDR1 is SGDLS and CDR2 is YYNGEE. CDR3 length: 19 residues. CDR3 in DNA: TGTGCCAGCAGCGTAAGATCCACCGGGACAGGGGGCGAGGCCGGGGAGCTGTTTTTT. It is translated as CASSVRSTGTGGEAGELFF.

This clone occurred once. The chain uses TRBV19 and TRBJ2-1; D may correspond to TRBD1 or TRBD2 (5 bases each). CDR3 size: 14 residues. The germline V gene encodes CDR1 LNHDA and CDR2 SQIVND (reference sequence). Trimming cost V 7 bases and J 5 bases, with 15 bases left between them. DNA of the CDR3: TGTGCCAGTACTTTAGTCGGGGCAGACAATGAGCAGTTCTTC. It is translated as CASTLVGADNEQFF.

The chain couples TRBV7-8 to TRBJ1-2; D might be TRBD1 (5 bases). V was trimmed by 0 bases and J by 4 bases, leaving 12 bases between them. This CDR3 comprises 15 residues. The germline V gene has CDR1 SGHVS and CDR2 FQNEAQ. CDR3 bases: TGTGCCAGCAGCTTAGCGTTAGAGACAGTCTATGGCTACACCTTC. Protein: CASSLALETVYGYTF.

The chain recombines TRBV5-1 with TRBJ2-3; a possible D gene is TRBD2 (6 bases). V was clipped by 0 bases and J by 4 bases, with 12 bases between them. This CDR3 comprises 15 residues. Germline values: CDR1 SGHRS, CDR2 YFSETQ. CDR3 region: CASSLGTPGADTQYF. In DNA form, the CDR3 reads TGCGCCAGCAGCTTGGGGACACCGGGGGCAGATACGCAGTATTTT.

Written as DNA, the CDR3 is TGTGCCAGCAGTTACGCTCACTATGGCTACACCTTC. It is translated as CASSYAHYGYTF. The rearrangement joins TRBV6-2 or TRBV6-3 to TRBJ1-2; D is undetermined. This CDR3 has 12 residues. Trimming removed 2 bases from V and 3 bases from J, with 4 bases in between. Germline lookup yields CDR1 MNHEY and CDR2 SVGEGT.

The rearrangement links TRBV6-1 to TRBJ2-1; perhaps D is TRBD1 or TRBD2 (5 bases each). Germline V gives CDR1 MNHNS, CDR2 SASEGT. The CDR3 consists of 15 residues. Deletions cut 2 bases from V and 2 bases from J, with 10 bases between. CDR3 region: CASSEPWGTYNEQFF. For the CDR3, the DNA is TGTGCCAGCAGTGAACCCTGGGGGACCTACAATGAGCAGTTCTTC.

This clone has only one observation. This rearrangement joins TRBV7-6 to TRBJ2-3, with TRBD1 identical over 9 bases. Germline assignment: CDR1 SGHVS and CDR2 FNYEAQ. This CDR3 spans 16 amino acids. The V gene end was trimmed by 5 bases and the J gene end by 1 base; junction bases not matched to a gene: 7. The CDR3 reads CASSPTGGLRTDTQYF. Written as DNA, the CDR3 is TGTGCCAGCAGCCCGACAGGGGGTTTACGCACAGATACGCAGTATTTT.

The chain uses TRBV30 and TRBJ2-3, with D unclear. Per germline, CDR1 GTSNPN and CDR2 SVGIG (reference sequence). V lost 0 bases and J lost 5, with 18 bases in between. CDR3 size: 16 residues. The CDR3 loop reads CAWSVRSSLRRDTQYF. CDR3 DNA: TGTGCCTGGAGTGTAAGGTCCAGCCTAAGAAGAGATACGCAGTATTTT.

The rearrangement joins TRBV6-5 to TRBJ2-3; 12 bases map to TRBD2. The CDR3 contains 16 residues. Germline CDR1 and CDR2: MNHEY and SVGAGI. With V trimmed by 1 base and J by 4 bases, 3 bases remained unmatched. The CDR3 sequence is CASSYYLAGGSDTQYF. CDR3 coding DNA: TGTGCCAGCAGTTACTACCTAGCGGGGGGGTCAGATACGCAGTATTTT.

The chain combines TRBV7-2 with TRBJ1-5; D may be TRBD1 (6 bases). Trimming removed 2 bases at V and 6 bases at J, with 14 bases between. Germline V gives CDR1 SGHTA, CDR2 FQGNSA. There are 15 residues in the CDR3. The CDR3 DNA is TGTGCCAGCAGCTTAAGAGGCAGGGGAGGTCAGCCCCAGCATTTT. This sequence encodes CASSLRGRGGQPQHF.

The chain recombines TRBV7-9 with TRBJ1-3; no definite D call. V lost 4 bases to trimming and J lost 2 bases, with 15 bases between them. The CDR3 runs 16 residues. Germline CDR1 reads SEHNR; CDR2 reads FQNEAQ (reference sequence). Here the CDR3 reads CASSSPLRSPGNTIYF. The CDR3 nucleotides read TGTGCCAGCAGCTCCCCCCTAAGGTCCCCTGGAAACACCATATATTTT.

The chain joins TRBV27 to TRBJ2-1; TRBD2 matches at 7 bases. The CDR3 totals 13 residues. Germline CDR1 is MNHEY and CDR2 is SMNVEV (reference sequence). Germline trimming cut 7 bases from V and 8 bases from J; bases unmatched to any gene: 8. The CDR3 DNA reads TGTGCCAGCACTATGACTAGCCGCGATGAGCAGTTCTTC. Protein: CASTMTSRDEQFF.

The V and J genes are TRBV6-5 and TRBJ2-2; D ambiguous. Germline V gene data show CDR1 as MNHEY and CDR2 as SVGAGI. Trimming removed 4 bases from V and 5 bases from J, with 14 bases in between. The CDR3 has 15 residues. The CDR3 is CASSFRQTSTGELFF. The CDR3 DNA follows: TGTGCCAGCAGTTTCCGACAAACTTCAACCGGGGAGCTGTTTTTT.

J is TRBJ2-1 and V is TRBV5-1; 15 positions agree with TRBD2. V gave up 4 bases and J gave up 9 bases; unmatched junction bases: 8. Germline-derived CDR1 and CDR2 are SGHRS and YFSETQ. CDR3 length: 16 residues. The CDR3 sequence is CASSVGLAGGPGEQFF. The CDR3 nucleotides are TGCGCCAGCAGCGTCGGACTAGCGGGAGGGCCGGGTGAGCAGTTCTTC.

This clone was found once. The same CDR3 also results from other DNA sequences found in this sample. CDR3 sequence: CASSLGSGYTF. The DNA of the CDR3 is TGTGCCAGCAGTTTGGGGTCTGGCTACACCTTC. The chain has TRBV12-3 or TRBV12-4 and TRBJ1-2; D gene ambiguous. V gave up 3 bases and J gave up 7 bases, with 6 bases separating them. This CDR3 is built from 11 residues.

This chain joins TRBV5-1 and TRBJ2-3, with unresolved D. The V end was cut by 1 base, the J end by 0 bases, with 9 bases between. The germline gives CDR1 SGHRS, CDR2 YFSETQ. This CDR3 region has 15 residues. CDR3 region: CASSLRTTSTDTQYF. The CDR3 nucleotides are TGCGCCAGCAGCTTGCGGACGACTAGCACAGATACGCAGTATTTT.

CDR3: CASSTLTGAYEQYF. The CDR3 DNA follows: TGTGCCAGTAGTACCTTGACAGGGGCCTACGAGCAGTACTTC. The chain is built from TRBV19 and TRBJ2-7, with 8 bases aligning to TRBD1. CDR3 size: 14 residues. Germline CDR1 is LNHDA and CDR2 is SQIVND (reference sequence). With 4 bases clipped from V and 2 bases from J, the junction kept 4 bases outside the gene matches.

The chain combines TRBV11-1 with TRBJ2-2; D is possibly TRBD2 (6 bases). This CDR3 has 15 residues. The V gene's germline CDR1 is SGHAT and CDR2 FQDESV (reference sequence). Trimming cost V 5 bases and J 8 bases, with 18 bases left between them. CDR3 sequence reads: CASSHRLVESGELFF. In DNA form, the CDR3 reads TGTGCCAGCAGCCACCGACTAGTAGAATCGGGGGAGCTGTTTTTT. The whole variable domain, remainder taken from reference TRBV11-1 and TRBJ2-2, is EAEVAQSPRYKITEKSQAVAFWCDPISGHATLYWYRQILGQGPELLVQFQDESVVDDSQLPKDRFSAERLKGVDSTLKIQPAELGDSAMYLCASSHRLVESGELFFGEGSRLTVL.

J is TRBJ2-7 and V is TRBV20-1; D may be TRBD1 (7 bases). V shed 6 bases and J shed 5 bases, with 11 bases lying between them. Germline CDR1 DFQATT, CDR2 SNEGSKA (reference sequence). The length of the CDR3 is 11 residues. CDR3 sequence (DNA): TGCAGTGCCAGGGGGGAGAACGAGCAGTACTTC. This translates into CSARGENEQYF.

The chain couples TRBV6-1 to TRBJ1-5; 7 positions match TRBD1. V shed 3 bases and J 2 bases; nucleotides not matched to a gene: 4. Germline V CDR1 and CDR2: MNHNS, SASEGT. CDR3 length: 15 residues. CDR3 in amino acids: CASSEGTGGNQPQHF. The CDR3 nucleotides read TGTGCCAGCAGTGAGGGTACAGGGGGCAATCAGCCCCAGCATTTT.

The V and J genes are TRBV6-5 and TRBJ1-1; unclear D gene. Germline CDR1 reads MNHEY; CDR2 reads SVGAGI. V shed 5 bases and J shed 1 base, with 5 bases lying between them. This CDR3 comprises 12 residues. Here the CDR3 reads CASSLENTEAFF. The DNA for the CDR3 is TGTGCCAGCAGTCTAGAGAACACTGAAGCTTTCTTT.

This sequence joins TRBV3-1 (or the pseudogene TRBV3-2) and TRBJ1-1; D might be TRBD1 (6 bases). Trimming cost V 8 bases and J 6 bases, with 10 bases left between them. CDR3 length: 11 amino acids. The germline gives CDR1 LGHDT, CDR2 YNNKEL (reference sequence). CDR3 nucleotides: TGTGCCAGCGCAGGGGTAGCTGAAGCTTTCTTT. Its protein is CASAGVAEAFF.